The 24 T cell receptor beta chains below all came from one sample that was sequenced in a study of T-cell memory formation after mild COVID-19. MiXCR, applied by TCRdb to the 5' RACE reads, yields one record per CDR3 protein. In the table there are about 290,000 distinct CDR3 sequences, 15% to 20% of which are singletons. The sample taken for sequencing was PBMCs or a T cell subset sorted from them (not recorded which). These receptors all come from a man between 18 and 29 years old who had mild COVID-19 (a few samples of this study predate the infection). Cell type and time point are not known.

This rearrangement joins TRBV6-5 to TRBJ1-6, with D hard to call. The germline V gene has CDR1 MNHEY and CDR2 SVGAGI. The CDR3 spans 12 residues. V gave up 0 bases and J gave up 7 bases, with 1 base separating them. CDR3 residues: CASSYSNSPLHF. The DNA for the CDR3 is TGTGCCAGCAGTTACTCCAATTCACCCCTCCACTTT.

This clonotype was observed a handful of times. The rearrangement uses TRBV4-1 and TRBJ1-5; D is uncertain. From germline, CDR1 is MGHRA and CDR2 YSYEKL. CDR3 length: 14 amino acids. V lost 1 base and J 3 bases, leaving 7 bases between the germline ends. Here the CDR3 DNA reads TGCGCCAGCAGCCAAGGATGGTACAATCAGCCCCAGCATTTT. This translates into CASSQGWYNQPQHF.

This clonotype turned up a few times. This chain links TRBV7-2 with TRBJ1-1, with 9 bases aligning to TRBD1. From germline, CDR1 is SGHTA and CDR2 FQGNSA. The CDR3 sequence is 18 residues long. Trimming removed 6 bases from V and 4 bases from J; junction bases left unmatched: 18. The CDR3 spells CASRRTGGPWGGGTEAFF. The CDR3 DNA sequence: TGTGCCAGCAGGCGCACAGGGGGCCCTTGGGGGGGTGGCACTGAAGCTTTCTTT.

This sequence joins TRBV29-1 and TRBJ2-5, with D unresolved. V was shortened by 6 bases and J by 2 bases, with 7 bases between the two germline ends. The CDR3 runs 11 residues. Per germline, CDR1 SQVTM and CDR2 ANQGSEA. This CDR3 reads CSVGSQETQYF. CDR3 coding DNA: TGCAGCGTGGGTAGTCAAGAGACCCAGTACTTC.

The chain recombines TRBV6-6 with TRBJ1-5, with D possibly being TRBD1 (5 bases). The V gene lost 11 bases and the J gene lost 3 bases, with 20 bases spanning the gap. Germline V gene sequence: CDR1 MNHNY, CDR2 SVGAGI (reference sequence). This CDR3 region has 15 residues. CDR3 bases: TGTGCCTCGACACAAAACAGGCAGAACAATCAGCCCCAGCATTTT. Its protein product is CASTQNRQNNQPQHF.

The V gene is TRBV12-3 or TRBV12-4, the J gene TRBJ1-1; D is uncertain. CDR3 length equals 17 residues. The V end lost 2 bases, the J end lost 3 bases, and 19 bases lay between the germline ends. The CDR3 reads CASSLIARTLPDTEAFF. The CDR3 nucleotides are TGTGCCAGCAGTTTAATCGCCAGGACGCTCCCGGACACTGAAGCTTTCTTT.

This clonotype has a count of ten or more. This chain connects TRBV2 to TRBJ2-1; D is uncertain. CDR1 is SNHLY, CDR2 FYNNEI, per germline. The CDR3 has 12 residues. Trimming shortened V by 1 base and J by 7 bases, and 5 bases separated the two germline ends. CDR3 region: CASSEDANEQFF. The DNA of the CDR3 is TGTGCCAGCAGTGAAGACGCTAATGAGCAGTTCTTC.

This clonotype has at least ten counts. The CDR3 sequence: CASNEAEETQYF. CDR3 nucleotides: TGTGCCAGCAACGAGGCTGAAGAGACCCAGTACTTC. The chain couples TRBV28 to TRBJ2-5; D is ambiguous. This CDR3 has 12 residues. The V end lost 7 bases, the J end lost 3 bases, and 9 bases lay between the germline ends. Germline V gene lookup returns CDR1 MDHEN and CDR2 SYDVKM.

This clonotype was detected ten times or more. The genes are TRBV19 and TRBJ1-1; 7 bases fit TRBD1. Germline V gene sequence: CDR1 LNHDA, CDR2 SQIVND (reference sequence). The CDR3 is made up of 16 amino acids. After removal of 7 bases from V and 0 bases from J, the junction contained 11 bases not matched to a gene. The DNA of the CDR3 is TGTGCCAGTACCGACGGGACAGACCGAATGAACACTGAAGCTTTCTTT. Translated, it gives CASTDGTDRMNTEAFF. Looking up the rest from reference TRBV19 and TRBJ1-1 gives the full variable domain: DGGITQSPKYLFRKEGQNVTLSCEQNLNHDAMYWYRQDPGQGLRLIYYSQIVNDFQKGDIAEGYSVSREKKESFPLTVTSAQKNPTAFYLCASTDGTDRMNTEAFFGQGTRLTVV.

This chain joins TRBV6-5 and TRBJ2-3; maybe TRBD1 (5 bases). With 4 bases removed from V and 7 bases from J, the gap between germline ends came to 9 bases. The germline V gene has CDR1 MNHEY and CDR2 SVGAGI. The CDR3 has 12 residues. The CDR3 DNA is TGTGCCAGCAGTTCTCAGGGAAATACGCAGTATTTT. It codes for CASSSQGNTQYF.

In this sample, this clonotype turned up a few times. The CDR3 DNA reads as TGTGCCAGTAGTATTGGCATTGATCAGCCCCAGCATTTT. Its translation: CASSIGIDQPQHF. J is TRBJ1-5 and V is TRBV19; D gene uncertain. The CDR3 is made up of 13 amino acids. Germline V gene sequence: CDR1 LNHDA, CDR2 SQIVND (reference sequence). Trimming cost V 3 bases and J 5 bases, with 8 bases left between them.

There are many counts of this clonotype. The chain links TRBV5-6 to TRBJ2-1; 11 positions agree with TRBD2. Germline CDR1 is SGHDT and CDR2 is YYEEEE. The length of the CDR3 is 14 residues. Trimming took 4 bases from V and 13 from J; bases not matched to a gene: 10. The CDR3 spells CASSPNPGLAEQFF. CDR3 nucleotides: TGTGCCAGCAGCCCGAACCCGGGACTAGCGGAACAGTTCTTC.

This clonotype came up a few times. This sequence joins TRBV15 and TRBJ2-7, with TRBD2 matching over 9 bases. Trimming cost V 4 bases and J 6 bases; bases outside gene matches: 1. Germline V gene data show CDR1 as LNHNV and CDR2 as YYDKDF (reference sequence). CDR3 length: 12 residues. The CDR3 protein is CATSISGGEQYF. As DNA, the CDR3 is TGTGCCACCAGCATTAGCGGGGGCGAGCAGTACTTC.

This clonotype was seen ten or more times. The chain employs TRBV6-5 and TRBJ1-2, with D unclear. The V end was cut by 6 bases, the J end by 6 bases, with 8 bases between. The length of the CDR3 is 11 residues. The germline CDR1 and CDR2 sequences are MNHEY and SVGAGI. CDR3 amino acids: CASSNSDGYTF. The CDR3 DNA follows: TGTGCCAGCAGCAATAGCGATGGCTACACCTTC.

The chain combines TRBV7-2 with TRBJ1-3; D call uncertain. The germline V gene has CDR1 SGHTA and CDR2 FQGNSA. Trimming removed 1 base at V and 2 bases at J, with 12 bases between. The length of the CDR3 is 16 residues. CDR3: CASSLGHLTAGNTIYF. CDR3 coding DNA: TGTGCCAGCAGCTTAGGCCACCTGACCGCTGGAAACACCATATATTTT.

The CDR3 region is CSARGSLLNTEAFF. In DNA form, the CDR3 reads TGCAGTGCTAGGGGGAGCCTTTTGAACACTGAAGCTTTCTTT. This rearrangement joins TRBV20-1 to TRBJ1-1; D unresolved. The CDR3 length is 14 residues. With 3 bases removed from V and 0 bases from J, the gap between germline ends came to 11 bases. Germline-derived CDR1 and CDR2 are DFQATT and SNEGSKA (reference sequence).

The chain employs TRBV5-1 and TRBJ2-3; 7 nucleotides agree with TRBD2. Trimming at V came to 1 base and at J to 6 bases, leaving 14 bases not matched to a gene. The CDR3 is 17 amino acids. From germline, CDR1 is SGHRS and CDR2 YFSETQ. CDR3 nucleotide sequence: TGCGCCAGCAGCTTGACGCCTAGCGGACCTGGGTGGGATACGCAGTATTTT. Amino acids: CASSLTPSGPGWDTQYF.

The chain is built from TRBV13 and TRBJ2-7, with 10 bases identical to TRBD2. V gave up 4 bases and J gave up 2 bases; unmatched junction bases: 8. The germline V gene encodes CDR1 PRHDT and CDR2 FYEKMQ (reference sequence). This CDR3 contains 16 residues. For the CDR3, the DNA is TGTGCCAGCAGCTCGAGCGTACTAGCGGGACCCTACGAGCAGTACTTC. Protein: CASSSSVLAGPYEQYF.

The chain employs TRBV7-9 and TRBJ1-1; unclear D gene. CDR3 size: 15 residues. CDR1 SEHNR and CDR2 FQNEAQ come from the germline V gene (reference sequence). Trimming left V 5 bases short and J 4 bases short, with 17 bases between. CDR3 in DNA: TGTGCCAGCAGCCACGAAAGGGATTGGGGCACTGAAGCTTTCTTT. Its translation is CASSHERDWGTEAFF.

This chain links TRBV6-4 with TRBJ2-7, with TRBD1 identical over 8 bases. CDR1 and CDR2 from the germline V gene are MRHNA and SNTAGT. The CDR3 is made up of 18 amino acids. J lost 0 bases, V lost 3 bases, and 13 bases had no gene match. Here the CDR3 reads CASSDLRWTGSFSYEQYV. CDR3 nucleotide sequence: TGTGCCAGCAGTGATTTACGCTGGACAGGGTCGTTCTCCTACGAGCAGTACGTC.

The gene calls are TRBV9 and TRBJ2-7; unclear D gene. The V and J ends lost 3 bases and 6 bases respectively, with 13 bases between them. This CDR3 is built from 13 residues. Germline CDR1 SGDLS, CDR2 YYNGEE. This CDR3 is CASSGYVSGEQYF. In nucleotides, the CDR3 is TGTGCCAGCAGCGGGTACGTTAGTGGCGAGCAGTACTTC.

The genes are TRBV10-3 and TRBJ1-1; D is unclear. CDR3 length: 15 residues. Germline assignment: CDR1 ENHRY and CDR2 SYGVKD. V lost 2 bases to trimming and J lost 1 base, with 11 bases between them. The DNA for the CDR3 is TGTGCCATCAGTGAGCCTCGGACGGCGAACACTGAAGCTTTCTTT. Encoded protein: CAISEPRTANTEAFF.

This chain uses TRBV6-2 or TRBV6-3 with TRBJ1-2; TRBD1 aligns across 8 bases. V trimming: 5 bases; J trimming: 6 bases; junction bases outside the gene matches: 5. The CDR3 is made up of 13 amino acids. Per germline, CDR1 MNHEY and CDR2 SVGEGT. CDR3 sequence reads: CASSHPDRDGYTF. The CDR3 DNA reads TGTGCCAGCAGTCACCCGGACAGGGATGGCTACACCTTC.

This clonotype came up many times. This CDR3 is CASSPGQITGELFF. The CDR3 DNA is TGTGCCAGCAGCCCGGGACAGATCACCGGGGAGCTGTTTTTT. This rearrangement joins TRBV6-6 to TRBJ2-2, with TRBD1 identical over 7 bases. The V gene end was trimmed by 6 bases and the J gene end by 4 bases; junction bases not matched to a gene: 5. The CDR3 is made up of 14 amino acids. Germline lookup yields CDR1 MNHNY and CDR2 SVGAGI (reference sequence).